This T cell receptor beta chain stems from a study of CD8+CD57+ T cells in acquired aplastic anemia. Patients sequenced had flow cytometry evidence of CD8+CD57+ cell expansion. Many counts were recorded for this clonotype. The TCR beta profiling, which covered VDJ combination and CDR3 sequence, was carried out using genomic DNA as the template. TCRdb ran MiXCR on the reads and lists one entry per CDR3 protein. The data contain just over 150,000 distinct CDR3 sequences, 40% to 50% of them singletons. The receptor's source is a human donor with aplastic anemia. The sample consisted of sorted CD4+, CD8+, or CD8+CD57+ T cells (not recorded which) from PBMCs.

The CDR3 here is CASSLLARGIQETQYF. The CDR3 DNA sequence: TGTGCCAGCAGCTTGCTTGCGCGAGGGATCCAAGAGACCCAGTACTTC. V usage is TRBV5-6 and J usage is TRBJ2-5, with D possibly matching TRBD2 (5 bases). This CDR3 spans 16 amino acids. In germline, CDR1 is SGHDT, CDR2 YYEEEE. V was shortened by 1 base and J by 1 base, with 14 bases between the two germline ends.